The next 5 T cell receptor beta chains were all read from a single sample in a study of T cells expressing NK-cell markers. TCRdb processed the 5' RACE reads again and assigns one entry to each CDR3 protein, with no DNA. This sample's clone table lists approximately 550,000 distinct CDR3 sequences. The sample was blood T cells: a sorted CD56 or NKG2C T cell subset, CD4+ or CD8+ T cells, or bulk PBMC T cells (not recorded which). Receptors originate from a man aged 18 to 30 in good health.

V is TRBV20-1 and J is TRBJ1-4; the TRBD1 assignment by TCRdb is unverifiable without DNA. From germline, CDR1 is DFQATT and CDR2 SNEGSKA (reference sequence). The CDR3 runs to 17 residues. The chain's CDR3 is CSARDPGGRATNEKLFF.

The CDR3 here is CASSSSQGAFNEQYF. J is TRBJ2-7 and V is TRBV27; there is no DNA to check the TCRdb D call of TRBD1. Germline CDR1 and CDR2: MNHEY and SMNVEV (reference sequence). This CDR3 spans 15 amino acids.

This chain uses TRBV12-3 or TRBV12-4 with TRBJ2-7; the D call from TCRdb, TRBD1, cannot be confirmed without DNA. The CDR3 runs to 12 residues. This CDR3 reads CASSSDRREQYF.

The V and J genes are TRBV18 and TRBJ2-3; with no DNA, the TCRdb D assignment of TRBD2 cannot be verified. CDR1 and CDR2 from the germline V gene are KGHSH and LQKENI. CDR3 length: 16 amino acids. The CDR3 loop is CASSPPETSVTDTQYF.

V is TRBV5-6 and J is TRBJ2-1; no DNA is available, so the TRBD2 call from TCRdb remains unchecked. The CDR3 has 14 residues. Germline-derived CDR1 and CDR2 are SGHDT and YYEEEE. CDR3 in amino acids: CASSRASGTYEQFF.